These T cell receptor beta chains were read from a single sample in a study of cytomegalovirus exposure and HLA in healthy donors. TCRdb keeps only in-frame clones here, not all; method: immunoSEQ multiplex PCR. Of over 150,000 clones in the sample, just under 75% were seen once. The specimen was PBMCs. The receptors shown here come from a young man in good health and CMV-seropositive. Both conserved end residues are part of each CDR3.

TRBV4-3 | CASSQGAAGTSTDTQYF
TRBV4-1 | CASSQGLAGGPGDTQYF
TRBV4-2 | CASSQDRGQGAMNTEAFF
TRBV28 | CASSLYGGRSNQPQHF
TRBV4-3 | CASREGGNSYNEQFF
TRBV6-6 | CAVSAGIPEAFF
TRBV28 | CASSQGRGLGKLFF
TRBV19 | CASGTSGSGETQYF
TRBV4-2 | CASSQEAGSGANVLTF
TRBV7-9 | CASSLGRGTNYEQYF
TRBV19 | CASSTPDRGSNQPQHF
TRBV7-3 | CASSSSGTSGIFEQFF
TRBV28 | CASRGGGALHF
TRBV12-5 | CASGLPNSGWNTGELFF
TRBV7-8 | CASSLAGRTQHRTQYF
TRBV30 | CAWGGQGDEQFF
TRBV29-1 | CSVAESPGGGQETQYF
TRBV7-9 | CASSSTGCGYTF
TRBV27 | CASSTDRGAGAFYF
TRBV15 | CATSNRGEAKNIQYF
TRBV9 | CASSVTGGEQYF
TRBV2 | CASSFVDSYVGGFTF
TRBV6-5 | CASRAGGSGTEAFF
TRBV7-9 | CASSVAGGVNEKLFF
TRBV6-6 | CASSRGRPSYEQYF
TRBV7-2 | CASSLDQGTYEQYF
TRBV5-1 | CASSLVAGGLYEQYF
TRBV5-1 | CASSLGDRVGGYTF
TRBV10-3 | CAISAQGIAEAFF
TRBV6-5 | CASGLRGLASDTQYF
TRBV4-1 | CASTPGRAQEETQYF
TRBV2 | CASSGLEGRRDTQYF
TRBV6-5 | CASINGGEGTEAFF
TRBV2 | CASRRDSRTDTQYF
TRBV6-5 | CASSPGLLYEQYF
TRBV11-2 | CASSSLHFGSTEAFF